This T cell receptor (beta chain) was obtained from a study of beta chain features in type 1 diabetes. Overall study findings and caveats: Moderate but significant shortening of TCRB CDR3s was recorded in all four CD4+ subsets from Type 1 diabetes patients.

This clone showed up just a few times. The antigen remains undetermined. Other DNA sequences in this specimen translate into the identical CDR3. Germline V gene lookup returns CDR1 SEHNR and CDR2 FQNEAQ (reference sequence). The V and J ends lost 1 base and 0 bases respectively, with 4 bases between them. The CDR3 is made up of 15 amino acids. Reverse transcription of all isolated RNA meant that expressed TCRB transcripts were sequenced. The data were produced by immunoSEQ multiplex PCR, yet TCRdb's version contains in-frame clones alone and is incomplete. The sample records around 290,000 clones, 7.5% to 9.5% being singletons.

The sample consisted of central memory CD4+ T cells from blood. V and J are TRBV7-9 and TRBJ2-6; D remains ambiguous. This clonotype originated in a woman aged 18-29 years in good health. CDR3 coding DNA: TGTGCCAGCAGCTTAGGCGACTCTGGGGCCAACGTCCTGACTTTC. This codes for CASSLGDSGANVLTF.